This T cell receptor beta chain was identified during a study of blood T cell repertoires in COVID-19. Study overall: Acute-phase and convalescent COVID-19 samples originated in the United States, Italy and Spain. PBMCs, B-cell-depleted T cells, or T cells were the source of the cDNA or gDNA that made up the material.

In the authors' methods: Estimation of nucleated cell counts was performed using reference gene primer amplification. Here immunoSEQ multiplex PCR was the method, and the copy in TCRdb shows in-frame clones only, minus some. V and J calls plus clone size are reproduced from that table; the DNA served to infer D and trimming. The data contain tens of thousands of clones, approximately 90% of them seen just once; the ten biggest clones take up 3%. Between the trimmed V and J ends, which lost 1 base and 2 bases, there was a span of 11 bases. The length of the CDR3 is 15 residues. Germline CDR1 reads SGHTA; CDR2 reads FQGNSA.

The source material was peripheral blood. The chain joins TRBV7-2 to TRBJ1-2, with D hard to call. The origin of this receptor is a woman in her forties or fifties with active or convalescent COVID-19. CDR3 region: CASSLGPPINYGYTF. As DNA, the CDR3 is TGTGCCAGCAGCTTAGGCCCCCCTATAAACTATGGCTACACCTTC. Combining the CDR3 with reference TRBV7-2 and TRBJ1-2 gives the whole variable domain GAGVSQSPSNKVTEKGKDVELRCDPISGHTALYWYRQSLGQGLEFLIYFQGNSAPDKSGLPSDRFSAERTGGSVSTLTIQRTQQEDSAVYLCASSLGPPINYGYTFGSGTRLTVV.